Following are 14 T cell receptor beta chains from one sample sequenced in a study of blood T cell repertoires in COVID-19. The data were produced by immunoSEQ multiplex PCR, yet TCRdb's version contains in-frame clones alone and is incomplete. The sample holds about 130,000 clones, about 83% seen once. Specimen: peripheral blood. The receptors originated from a human donor in a cohort sampled during active COVID-19.

The chain joins TRBV3-1 (or the pseudogene TRBV3-2) to TRBJ1-5; 7 bases are a match to TRBD1. CDR1 is LGHDT, CDR2 YNNKEL, per germline (reference sequence). There are 15 residues in the CDR3. After removal of 1 base from V and 5 bases from J, the junction contained 5 bases not matched to a gene. Here the CDR3 reads CASSQGDRNYQPQHF. The CDR3 DNA sequence: TGTGCCAGCAGCCAAGGGGACAGAAACTATCAGCCCCAGCATTTT.

The chain couples TRBV18 to TRBJ1-2, with unresolved D. Trimming took off 4 bases at V and 6 bases at J, with 18 bases between the two ends. Germline V CDR1 and CDR2: KGHSH, LQKENI. This CDR3 is built from 15 residues. This CDR3 is CASSLESDGFDGYTF. In DNA form, the CDR3 reads TGTGCCAGCTCACTAGAAAGCGACGGATTCGATGGCTACACCTTC. Using reference TRBV18 and TRBJ1-2 for the parts outside the CDR3, the full variable domain is NAGVMQNPRHLVRRRGQEARLRCSPMKGHSHVYWYRQLPEEGLKFMVYLQKENIIDESGMPKERFSAEFPKEGPSILRIQQVVRGDSAAYFCASSLESDGFDGYTFGSGTRLTVV.

The gene calls are TRBV5-6 and TRBJ2-5, with D maybe TRBD2 (7 bases). CDR3 length equals 16 residues. Germline V gene data show CDR1 as SGHDT and CDR2 as YYEEEE. Trimming cost V 4 bases and J 0 bases, with 16 bases left between them. DNA for the CDR3: TGTGCCAGCAGCCAACTGGGGGGGCTTTACCAAGAGACCCAGTACTTC. It is translated as CASSQLGGLYQETQYF. Filled out from reference TRBV5-6 and TRBJ2-5, the complete variable domain reads DAGVTQSPTHLIKTRGQQVTLRCSPKSGHDTVSWYQQALGQGPQFIFQYYEEEERQRGNFPDRFSGHQFPNYSSELNVNALLLGDSALYLCASSQLGGLYQETQYFGPGTRLLVL.

This chain links TRBV3-1 (or the pseudogene TRBV3-2) with TRBJ2-7; the D gene is possibly TRBD1 (5 bases). The germline gives CDR1 LGHDT, CDR2 YNNKEL (reference sequence). The CDR3 totals 13 residues. V dropped 2 bases and J dropped 6 bases, with 11 bases sitting between them. CDR3 in amino acids: CASSQSPRGEQYF. CDR3 coding DNA: TGTGCCAGCAGCCAAAGCCCAAGGGGCGAGCAGTACTTC.

V and J are TRBV6-2 or TRBV6-3 and TRBJ2-7, with 7 bases fitting TRBD1. Unmatched junction bases numbered 9, after V lost 2 bases and J lost 5 bases. The CDR3 spans 15 residues. The germline gives CDR1 MNHEY, CDR2 SVGEGT. In DNA form, the CDR3 reads TGTGCCAGCAGTTACCTGGGACAGAACCCCGACGAGCAGTACTTC. Amino acids: CASSYLGQNPDEQYF.

This sequence joins TRBV5-6 and TRBJ1-2; maybe TRBD1 (6 bases). Trimming removed 5 bases at V and 4 bases at J, with 12 bases between. CDR3 length equals 13 residues. The germline V gene has CDR1 SGHDT and CDR2 YYEEEE. The DNA of the CDR3 is TGTGCCAGCAGACAAATGGACAGCTATGGCTACACCTTC. It translates to CASRQMDSYGYTF.

The rearrangement links TRBV30 to TRBJ2-1; D unclear. Germline V CDR1 and CDR2: GTSNPN, SVGIG (reference sequence). V was clipped by 4 bases and J by 6 bases, with 16 bases between them. This CDR3 is built from 14 residues. The CDR3 bases are TGTGCCTGGAACGACTGGCGGAGCCCCAATGAGCAGTTCTTC. Translating gives CAWNDWRSPNEQFF.

This chain joins TRBV7-3 and TRBJ2-3; possibly TRBD2 for D (5 bases). V dropped 5 bases and J dropped 3 bases, with 15 bases sitting between them. Per germline, CDR1 SGHTA and CDR2 FQGTGA. The CDR3 spans 15 residues. The DNA of the CDR3 is TGTGCCAGCAGCCAACGCTTAGCGCCGACAGATACGCAGTATTTT. Protein sequence: CASSQRLAPTDTQYF.

J is TRBJ2-2 and V is TRBV11-2; TRBD1 might be the D (6 bases). The V end was cut by 2 bases, the J end by 2 bases, with 12 bases between. Germline values: CDR1 SGHAT, CDR2 FQNNGV. The CDR3 has 16 amino acids. DNA for the CDR3: TGTGCCAGCAGCTTACTCAACAGGGTCAACACCGGGGAGCTGTTTTTT. Its translation: CASSLLNRVNTGELFF.

This chain joins TRBV7-2 and TRBJ2-5; 8 positions match TRBD2. The trim removed 4 bases at V and 4 bases at J, leaving 8 bases unmatched. The germline V gene has CDR1 SGHTA and CDR2 FQGNSA. The CDR3 sequence is 15 residues long. The CDR3 region is CASSSRSGRGETQYF. The CDR3 coding sequence is TGTGCCAGCAGCTCCCGAAGCGGGAGAGGAGAGACCCAGTACTTC.

V and J are TRBV7-2 and TRBJ1-2, with TRBD1 matching 7 bases. This CDR3 is 13 amino acids long. The V gene end was trimmed by 3 bases and the J gene end by 7 bases; junction bases not matched to a gene: 5. CDR1 SGHTA and CDR2 FQGNSA come from the germline V gene. The CDR3 region has the DNA TGTGCCAGCAGCTTTTCAGGGGGAAGTGGCTACACCTTC. Its translation: CASSFSGGSGYTF.

The chain combines TRBV5-8 with TRBJ2-5, with TRBD1 identical over 8 bases. The V and J ends lost 4 bases and 2 bases, in that order; junction bases with no gene match: 10. The CDR3 length is 16 residues. Germline lookup yields CDR1 SGHTS and CDR2 YDEGEE. This CDR3 is CASSPGQDSRQETQYF. The DNA for the CDR3 is TGTGCCAGCAGCCCGGGACAGGACTCTAGACAAGAGACCCAGTACTTC. The full variable domain, with the rest looked up from reference TRBV5-8 and TRBJ2-5, is EAGVTQSPTHLIKTRGQQATLRCSPISGHTSVYWYQQALGLGLQFLLWYDEGEERNRGNFPPRFSGRQFPNYSSELNVNALELEDSALYLCASSPGQDSRQETQYFGPGTRLLVL.

The chain couples TRBV5-1 to TRBJ2-1; 8 bases agree with TRBD1. The CDR3 is made up of 13 amino acids. Germline V gene data show CDR1 as SGHRS and CDR2 as YFSETQ. After removal of 3 bases from V and 5 bases from J, the junction contained 1 base not matched to a gene. The CDR3, as DNA: TGCGCCAGCAGCTCGACAGGGGACAATGAGCAGTTCTTC. It translates to CASSSTGDNEQFF.

V gene TRBV7-8 combines with J gene TRBJ2-1, with a weak D call TRBD2 (5 bases). Trimming stripped 7 bases from V and 4 bases from J, with 8 bases between. Germline assignment: CDR1 SGHVS and CDR2 FQNEAQ. The CDR3 loop spans 12 amino acids. The CDR3 DNA follows: TGTGCCAGCAATAGCGAGTACAATGAGCAGTTCTTC. Its protein product is CASNSEYNEQFF.